Given below is one T cell receptor beta chain in context. The data stem from a study of blood T cell repertoires in COVID-19. Overall study: The samples span acute and convalescent COVID-19 from the United States, Italy and Spain. Nucleic acid was either cDNA or gDNA, and it came from T cells, B-cell-depleted T cells, or PBMCs.

Authors' analysis steps: Reference gene primer amplification in the assay estimated nucleated cell counts. Profiling relied on immunoSEQ multiplex PCR, and the TCRdb table lists in-frame clones only, not all of them. D and trimming come from the DNA, and the V and J calls and clone size come from that table. The top ten clones hold over 7.5% of a sample with over 85,000 clones, almost 80% of them seen once. Unmatched junction bases numbered 9, after V lost 6 bases and J lost 5 bases. Germline V gene sequence: CDR1 MNHEY, CDR2 SMNVEV (reference sequence). The length of the CDR3 is 15 residues. This chain connects TRBV27 to TRBJ2-7, with 11 bases that match TRBD1. The receptor's source is a man between 60 and 75 years old with active or convalescent COVID-19. Sequencing was done on a sample of peripheral blood. CDR3 in amino acids: CASSRLGTGGNEQYF. CDR3 nucleotides: TGTGCCAGCAGCAGACTCGGGACAGGGGGTAACGAGCAGTACTTC.